This T cell receptor beta chain was sequenced in a study of blood T cells in healthy people across ages. Then a second PCR, running roughly 7 to 11 cycles, was carried out with a sample-barcoded 5' primer and a J-beta primer mix. TCRdb called the 5' RACE reads again in MiXCR, with one record for every CDR3 protein. The sample includes over 1,200,000 distinct CDR3 sequences, roughly 59% of them seen just once. Germline V gene sequence: CDR1 GTSNPN, CDR2 SVGIG (reference sequence). This CDR3 has 13 residues. The draw of peripheral blood yielded around 10 milliliters from each donor. A word on this clonotype: One end of the junction varies from germline; a read error may be responsible.

This sequence was found in a man aged 18 to 30 in good health. The specimen was blood. The chain joins TRBV30 to TRBJ2-1; TRBD2 might be the D (5 bases). The CDR3 DNA reads as TGTGCCTGGCGGGGAAAGGGTTACAATGTGCAGTTCTTC. It encodes CAWRGKGYNVQFF.